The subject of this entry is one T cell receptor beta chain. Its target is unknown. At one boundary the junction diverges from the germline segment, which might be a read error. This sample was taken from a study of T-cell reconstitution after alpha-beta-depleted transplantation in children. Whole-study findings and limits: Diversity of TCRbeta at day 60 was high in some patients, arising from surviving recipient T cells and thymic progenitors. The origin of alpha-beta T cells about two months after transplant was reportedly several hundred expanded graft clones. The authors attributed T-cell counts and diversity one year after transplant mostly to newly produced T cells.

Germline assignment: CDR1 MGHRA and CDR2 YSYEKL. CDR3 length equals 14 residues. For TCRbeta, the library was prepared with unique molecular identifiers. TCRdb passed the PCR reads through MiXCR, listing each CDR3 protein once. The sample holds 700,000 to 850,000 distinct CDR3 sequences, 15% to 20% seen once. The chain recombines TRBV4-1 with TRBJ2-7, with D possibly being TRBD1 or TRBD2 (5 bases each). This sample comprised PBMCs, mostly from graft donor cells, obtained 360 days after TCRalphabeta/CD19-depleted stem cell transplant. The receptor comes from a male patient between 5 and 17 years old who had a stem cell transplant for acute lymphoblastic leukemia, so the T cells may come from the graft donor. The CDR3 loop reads CASSLLRDGYEQYF. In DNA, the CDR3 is TGCGCCAGCAGCCTTCTCCGGGACGGGTACGAGCAATACTTC.